This T cell receptor (beta chain) was sequenced for a study of blood T cell repertoires in COVID-19 (dated by TCRdb to about 2020). About the investigation overall: The collaborator samples originated in the United States, Italy and Spain and spanned the acute and convalescent phases of COVID-19. The material from the prospective study consisted of cDNA or gDNA derived from T cells, B-cell-depleted T cells, or PBMCs. The dataset comprised deeply sampled blood TCRbeta repertoires from subjects exposed to, actively infected with, or recovered from COVID-19. The repertoires were released in a freely available public database intended as a resource for research on the immune response to SARS-CoV-2. Samples were obtained from the ongoing ImmuneRACE study (first 160 participants) and from over a thousand subjects provided by 6 global collaborators. The sample metadata nearly always contained a de-identified subject ID, COVID-19 status, age in years and sex. Where HLA class I and class II types were available, the types were taken from metadata supplied by the sample provider, not from assay-based typing. Summary of the overall study and its limitations: The amount of clinical and demographic metadata varied by source and participant and was provided uncurated.

In the prospective study, participants were roughly 18 to 100 years old, resided in about two dozen geographic areas of the United States, and were enrolled through a virtual design. In the prospective study, participants were assigned to cohorts based on the clinical history participants reported in a screening survey and a study questionnaire. A participant counted as exposed if, within 2 weeks of entering the study, that participant had been in contact with someone who had a PCR-confirmed or clinician-diagnosed COVID-19 case. Each participant in the prospective study had whole blood, serum and a nasopharyngeal or oropharyngeal swab collected by mobile phlebotomists. Prospective study participants could optionally give additional blood draws and questionnaires over a roughly 2-month period. Before DNA extraction, blood samples from the prospective study were shipped at room temperature or frozen.

Comments on this clone: Its antigen is still unknown. Base qualities are missing; no much larger clone stands one base away.

From the cysteine up to the phenylalanine, the CDR3 has a length of 15 residues. Only CDR3 DNA remains: 45 bases, in frame from the first base. Unmatched junction bases come to 11, with V trimmed by 5 bases and J by 5 bases. Reading the germline V gene gives CDR1 SGHAT and CDR2 FQNNGV. The immunoSEQ Assay, a bias-controlled multiplex PCR, was used to amplify TCRbeta CDR3 regions from genomic DNA. The published analysis was carried out like this. The number of nucleated cells in each sample was estimated by amplification of reference gene primers within the assay. To quantify the absolute abundance of each unique TCRbeta CDR3 rearrangement, sequence reads were collapsed and filtered. Productive Simpson clonality was computed per sample as the square root of Simpson's diversity index over productive rearrangements. TCRdb took this table from immuneACCESS and kept in-frame rearrangements with V and J called. Such tables lack part of the clones; where checked against another copy, unresolved V genes explain under half of the gap, and the rest is unexplained. V and J calls and clone size follow that table, whereas D and trimming were derived from the DNA. The table for this sample lists around 340,000 clones; 88% of them were counted only once. The ten largest make up 1% of the sample.

The clonotype originates from a woman younger than 45 who had been exposed to COVID-19. The V and J genes are TRBV11-2 and TRBJ2-7, with 8 middle bases fitting TRBD2. Source material: PBMCs or T cells enriched from blood (not recorded which). The CDR3 corresponds to CASSQGLARVDEQYF. The sequenced DNA is TGTGCCAGCAGCCAAGGACTAGCACGCGTCGACGAGCAGTACTTC.